Included here is one T cell receptor (beta chain) sequence, with context. Its antigen is unknown. Germline trimming cut 4 bases from V and 5 bases from J; bases unmatched to any gene: 1. CDR1 and CDR2 from the germline V gene are SGDLS and YYNGEE. This CDR3 has 13 amino acids. The protocol was immunoSEQ multiplex PCR, while the TCRdb copy is restricted to in-frame clones and leaves out a portion. The data hold 70,000 to 90,000 clones, with just over 90% observed a single time. Surgery cases with the highest brain T cell transcript signatures were chosen for sequencing. Patients received at least one anti-epileptic drug before surgery. The sample is drawn from a study of brain T cells in children with intractable seizures. Regarding the study as a whole: Absence of clones before surgery may stem from lower sequencing depth.

The starting material was peripheral blood, obtained at surgery. The clonotype was recovered from a boy under two years old with tuberous sclerosis and intractable seizures. The chain has TRBV9 and TRBJ2-5, with 11 bases that match TRBD2. This chain's CDR3 is CASSSSGRETQYF. CDR3 in DNA: TGTGCCAGCAGCTCTAGCGGGAGGGAGACCCAGTACTTC.